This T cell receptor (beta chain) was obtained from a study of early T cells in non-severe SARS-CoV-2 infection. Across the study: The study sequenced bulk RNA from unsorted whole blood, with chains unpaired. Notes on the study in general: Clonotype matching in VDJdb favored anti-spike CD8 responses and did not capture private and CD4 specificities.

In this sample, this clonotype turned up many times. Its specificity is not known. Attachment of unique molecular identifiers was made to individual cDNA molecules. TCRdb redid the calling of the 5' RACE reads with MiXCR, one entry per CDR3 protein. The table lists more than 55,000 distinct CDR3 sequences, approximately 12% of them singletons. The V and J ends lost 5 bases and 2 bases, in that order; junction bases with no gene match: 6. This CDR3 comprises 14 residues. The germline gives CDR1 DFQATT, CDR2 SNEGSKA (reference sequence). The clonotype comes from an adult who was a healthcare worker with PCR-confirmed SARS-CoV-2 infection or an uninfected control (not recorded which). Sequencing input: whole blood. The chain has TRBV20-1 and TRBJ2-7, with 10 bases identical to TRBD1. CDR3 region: CSASGTGAPYEQYF. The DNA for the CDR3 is TGCAGTGCTTCCGGGACAGGGGCTCCCTACGAGCAGTACTTC.